The sequence of this TCR beta chain was determined in a study of identical twins. The cDNA had a unique molecular identifier and a template-switch universal primer site. From the 5' RACE reads, TCRdb called clonotypes with MiXCR, one entry per CDR3 protein. The data contain 1.5 million to 2 million distinct CDR3 sequences, about 32% of them singletons. CDR1 and CDR2 from the germline V gene are PRHDT and FYEKMQ (reference sequence). This CDR3 spans 17 amino acids. The V end lost 5 bases, the J end lost 0 bases, and 17 bases lay between the germline ends. Every sampled donor was Caucasian and healthy. The gene calls are TRBV13 and TRBJ2-1; D might be TRBD1 or TRBD2, each matching 5 bases. The sample taken for sequencing was cord blood. The receptor was derived from a newborn girl in good health. The DNA of the CDR3 is TGTGCCAGCAGCAGGCCCCGGGACCTGCTCTCCTACAATGAGCAGTTCTTC. Translated: CASSRPRDLLSYNEQFF.